The 20 T cell receptor beta chains given below trace back to one sample, sequenced in a study of blood T cell repertoires in COVID-19. Profiled with immunoSEQ multiplex PCR; TCRdb holds only in-frame clones, not every one. The sample carries under 45,000 clones, 87% recorded once. Material for sequencing was peripheral blood. The receptors originated from a man in his forties with COVID-19, enrolled during active disease.

J is TRBJ2-1 and V is TRBV7-3; TRBD2 matches at 12 bases. The V gene end was trimmed by 5 bases and the J gene end by 3 bases; junction bases not matched to a gene: 2. CDR1 is SGHTA, CDR2 FQGTGA, per germline. The CDR3 has 15 amino acids. CDR3 protein: CASSKGLAGYNEQFF. The CDR3 DNA sequence: TGTGCCAGCAGCAAGGGACTAGCGGGCTACAATGAGCAGTTCTTC.

This clone was observed once. The chain links TRBV5-4 to TRBJ1-4; D is undetermined. The germline CDR1 and CDR2 sequences are SGHNT and YYREEE (reference sequence). Trimming left V 4 bases short and J 2 bases short, with 6 bases between. This CDR3 has 13 amino acids. CDR3 region: CASSQRTNEKLFF. For the CDR3, the DNA is TGTGCCAGCAGCCAGAGGACTAATGAAAAACTGTTTTTT.

The gene calls are TRBV7-9 and TRBJ2-1, with 9 nucleotides matching TRBD2. The CDR3 extends over 17 amino acids. The germline gives CDR1 SEHNR, CDR2 FQNEAQ (reference sequence). V gave up 1 base and J gave up 4 bases; unmatched junction bases: 8. DNA for the CDR3: TGTGCCAGCAGCTTAGTGGGGCGGGAGGGCCCGTACAATGAGCAGTTCTTC. It codes for CASSLVGREGPYNEQFF. Full variable domain (remainder filled in from reference TRBV7-9 and TRBJ2-1): DTGVSQNPRHKITKRGQNVTFRCDPISEHNRLYWYRQTLGQGPEFLTYFQNEAQLEKSRLLSDRFSAERPKGSFSTLEIQRTEQGDSAMYLCASSLVGREGPYNEQFFGPGTRLTVL.

This clone was picked up a small number of times. The chain recombines TRBV27 with TRBJ2-3, with TRBD2 matching over 12 bases. The CDR3 loop spans 19 amino acids. Germline loops: CDR1 MNHEY, CDR2 SMNVEV (reference sequence). J was trimmed by 2 bases and V by 2 bases; bases with no gene match: 11. CDR3 bases: TGTGCCAGCAGTTTAGGGAATTTCCGACTAGCGGGAGACACAGATACGCAGTATTTT. This gives the protein CASSLGNFRLAGDTDTQYF.

The chain joins TRBV25-1 to TRBJ2-7; a weak D match, TRBD1 (5 bases). CDR1 and CDR2 from the germline V gene are MGHDK and SYGVNS. Trimming took off 4 bases at V and 7 bases at J, with 26 bases between the two ends. The CDR3 is 17 residues long. Here the CDR3 DNA reads TGTGCCAGCAGTGCTACTGGTGTGGGCATACCCTCAGGGGAGCAGTACTTC. This encodes CASSATGVGIPSGEQYF.

The chain combines TRBV7-3 with TRBJ2-1; D perhaps matches TRBD1 (6 bases). The germline gives CDR1 SGHTA, CDR2 FQGTGA. This CDR3 has 15 amino acids. Trimming removed 5 bases from V and 3 bases from J, with 14 bases in between. The CDR3 DNA reads TGTGCCAGCAGCCTTACAGGGTTAAGCTACAATGAGCAGTTCTTC. As protein: CASSLTGLSYNEQFF.

The chain employs TRBV5-1 and TRBJ2-5; a weak D match, TRBD1 (6 bases). V was cut by 0 bases and J by 5 bases, with 14 bases left in between. This CDR3 region has 15 residues. Germline lookup yields CDR1 SGHRS and CDR2 YFSETQ. CDR3 DNA sequence: TGCGCCAGCAGCTTGGATCAGGGGTCGGGGGAGACCCAGTACTTC. It is translated as CASSLDQGSGETQYF.

The chain links TRBV2 to TRBJ2-1; D unresolved. The CDR3 spans 12 residues. Germline CDR1 and CDR2: SNHLY and FYNNEI. Between the trimmed V and J ends, which lost 1 base and 8 bases, there was a span of 6 bases. The CDR3 nucleotides read TGTGCCAGCAGTGAAGTTGAGGATGAGCAGTTCTTC. Its translation is CASSEVEDEQFF. Full variable domain (remainder filled in from reference TRBV2 and TRBJ2-1): EPEVTQTPSHQVTQMGQEVILRCVPISNHLYFYWYRQILGQKVEFLVSFYNNEISEKSEIFDDQFSVERPDGSNFTLKIRSTKLEDSAMYFCASSEVEDEQFFGPGTRLTVL.

The chain couples TRBV6-6 to TRBJ2-7; tentative D call: TRBD2 (5 bases). The CDR3 runs to 12 residues. Germline assignment: CDR1 MNHNY and CDR2 SVGAGI (reference sequence). V lost 2 bases to trimming and J lost 7 bases, with 9 bases between them. Here the CDR3 reads CASSYHRGEQYF. Written as DNA, the CDR3 is TGTGCCAGCAGTTACCACAGAGGGGAGCAGTACTTC.

J is TRBJ1-1 and V is TRBV7-3; 8 bases line up with TRBD1. The CDR3 sequence is 14 residues long. Germline CDR1 is SGHTA and CDR2 is FQGTGA. V shed 0 bases and J 6 bases; nucleotides not matched to a gene: 3. CDR3 amino acids: CASSLTQGVSEAFF. The CDR3 DNA sequence: TGTGCCAGCAGCTTAACACAGGGGGTATCTGAAGCTTTCTTT.

The V and J genes are TRBV7-8 and TRBJ2-1; D gene uncertain. CDR1 SGHVS and CDR2 FQNEAQ come from the germline V gene. V shed 2 bases and J shed 6 bases, with 5 bases lying between them. This CDR3 spans 12 amino acids. CDR3 in DNA: TGTGCCAGCAGCTTAATCGGCAATGAGCAGTTCTTC. This translates into CASSLIGNEQFF.

The genes are TRBV9 and TRBJ2-3; D is ambiguous. Trimming left V 1 base short and J 2 bases short, with 8 bases between. Germline V lookup: CDR1 SGDLS, CDR2 YYNGEE. The CDR3 contains 14 residues. The CDR3 reads CASSVLQTTDTQYF. The DNA for the CDR3 is TGTGCCAGCAGCGTACTACAGACCACAGATACGCAGTATTTT.

The CDR3 reads CASRDTGGTPYEQYF. As DNA, the CDR3 is TGTGCCAGCAGGGACACAGGGGGCACCCCCTACGAGCAGTACTTC. The V call is TRBV6-5, the J call TRBJ2-7; 9 bases line up with TRBD1. With 6 bases clipped from V and 2 bases from J, the junction kept 8 bases outside the gene matches. The CDR3 length is 15 residues. Germline V gene sequence: CDR1 MNHEY, CDR2 SVGAGI.

The V call is TRBV5-8, the J call TRBJ1-5; a possible D gene is TRBD1 (5 bases). V dropped 1 base and J dropped 1 base, with 9 bases sitting between them. This CDR3 is 15 amino acids long. Germline-derived CDR1 and CDR2 are SGHTS and YDEGEE. The CDR3 bases are TGTGCCAGCAGCTTGCCAGGGTTGAGCAATCAGCCCCAGCATTTT. It yields the protein CASSLPGLSNQPQHF. Together with reference TRBV5-8 and TRBJ1-5, the CDR3 gives the full variable domain: EAGVTQSPTHLIKTRGQQATLRCSPISGHTSVYWYQQALGLGLQFLLWYDEGEERNRGNFPPRFSGRQFPNYSSELNVNALELEDSALYLCASSLPGLSNQPQHFGDGTRLSIL.

The CDR3 DNA sequence: TGTGCCAGCAGCAGGGGGCAGGCAGTCCAGGGGGAGCTGTTTTTT. This translates into CASSRGQAVQGELFF. This chain joins TRBV6-5 and TRBJ2-2; TRBD1 aligns across 8 bases. CDR1 and CDR2 (germline): MNHEY, SVGAGI. This CDR3 has 15 residues. The ends lost 6 bases at V and 8 bases at J; junction bases unmatched: 11.

V gene TRBV19 combines with J gene TRBJ1-5, with D possibly being TRBD1 (5 bases). Germline CDR1 and CDR2: LNHDA and SQIVND (reference sequence). The CDR3 is made up of 14 amino acids. V lost 7 bases and J lost 5, with 15 bases in between. CDR3 in DNA: TGTGCCAGTACCCTCGGGGGAAATGATCAGCCCCAGCATTTT. Protein: CASTLGGNDQPQHF.

This clone is deemed medium-sized. V usage is TRBV7-9 and J usage is TRBJ1-2; the D gene is possibly TRBD1 (6 bases). V was trimmed by 1 base and J by 8 bases, leaving 11 bases between them. This CDR3 has 13 amino acids. Germline V lookup: CDR1 SEHNR, CDR2 FQNEAQ (reference sequence). DNA for the CDR3: TGTGCCAGCAGCTTAGTACCAGGGGAAGGCTACACCTTC. It encodes CASSLVPGEGYTF.

V and J are TRBV12-5 and TRBJ2-3; D is possibly TRBD1 (5 bases). The germline CDR1 and CDR2 sequences are LGHNT and FRNRAP. The CDR3 extends over 16 amino acids. V gave up 3 bases and J gave up 4 bases, with 17 bases separating them. CDR3 nucleotide sequence: TGTGCTAGTGGTTTACTTACAGGATTGGTAGCAGATACGCAGTATTTT. Translated, it gives CASGLLTGLVADTQYF.

As DNA, the CDR3 is TGTGCCAGCAGCCCTGATTCGACAGGGACTAACTATGGCTACACCTTC. Protein sequence: CASSPDSTGTNYGYTF. The chain links TRBV4-2 to TRBJ1-2; 7 positions match TRBD1. Losses at the gene ends were 4 bases for V and 0 bases for J; bases not matched to a gene: 8. The CDR3 covers 16 residues. Germline-derived CDR1 and CDR2 are LGHNA and YNFKEQ.

The chain joins TRBV19 to TRBJ1-2; TRBD1 agrees at 9 bases. Germline-derived CDR1 and CDR2 are LNHDA and SQIVND (reference sequence). The CDR3 runs to 16 residues. The junction had 13 bases not matched to a gene; V was cut back by 5 bases and J by 6 bases. In nucleotides, the CDR3 is TGTGCCAGTAGTGCTGGATCCGGGACAGGGTTCGATGGCTACACCTTC. This translates into CASSAGSGTGFDGYTF.